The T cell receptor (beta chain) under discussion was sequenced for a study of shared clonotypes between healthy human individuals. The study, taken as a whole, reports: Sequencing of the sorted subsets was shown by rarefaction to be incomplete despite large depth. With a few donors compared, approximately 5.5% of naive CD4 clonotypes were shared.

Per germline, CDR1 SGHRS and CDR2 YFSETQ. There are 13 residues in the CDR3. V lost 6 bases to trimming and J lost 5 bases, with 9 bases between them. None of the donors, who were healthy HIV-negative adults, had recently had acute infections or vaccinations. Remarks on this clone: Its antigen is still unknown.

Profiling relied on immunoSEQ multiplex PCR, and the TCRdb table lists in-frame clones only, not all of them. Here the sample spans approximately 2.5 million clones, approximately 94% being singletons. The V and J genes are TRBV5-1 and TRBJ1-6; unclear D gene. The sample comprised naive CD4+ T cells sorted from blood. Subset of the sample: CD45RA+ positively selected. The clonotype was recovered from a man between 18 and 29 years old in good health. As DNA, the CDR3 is TGCGCCAGCAACCAGGTAGATAATTCACCCCTCCACTTT. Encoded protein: CASNQVDNSPLHF.